This TCR beta chain stems from a study of cytomegalovirus exposure and HLA in healthy donors. Per germline, CDR1 SGHDT and CDR2 YYEEEE. The CDR3 is 13 amino acids. V shed 4 bases and J 4 bases; nucleotides not matched to a gene: 2. A multiplex PCR was run with 60 Vbeta primers and 13 Jbeta primers. Sequencing used immunoSEQ multiplex PCR; TCRdb keeps in-frame clones, though not all of them. The sample holds some 120,000 clones, about 70% seen once. The sample consisted of PBMCs. This chain joins TRBV5-6 and TRBJ1-5, with 7 bases lining up with TRBD1. The clonotype comes from a man in his thirties or forties in good health and CMV-seropositive. Written as DNA, the CDR3 is TGTGCCAGCAGCAACAGGGGTAATCAGCCCCAGCATTTT. Its protein product is CASSNRGNQPQHF.